The rows below give T cell receptor beta chains drawn from one sample of a study of cytomegalovirus exposure and HLA in healthy donors. Some clones are missing from TCRdb's copy, which holds only in-frame ones; the method was immunoSEQ multiplex PCR. The sample comprises approximately 54,000 clones, 82% of which are singletons, and approximately 3% rests with the top ten. Sequencing used PBMCs. All receptors derive from a young woman in good health and CMV-seronegative. Each CDR3 is given with its conserved first and last residue. D genes are given only for firm matches. Clone size is shown for a subset of rows, as once, few, many or a class of expanded clone.

.	TRBV27	TRBJ2-7	.	CATRQSYEQYF	TGTGCCACACGCCAGTCCTACGAGCAGTACTTC
.	TRBV7-8	TRBJ1-4	.	CASSLGRGELFF	TGTGCCAGCAGCTTAGGGAGGGGTGAACTGTTTTTT
.	TRBV6-5	TRBJ1-4	.	CASREGEKLFF	TGTGCCAGCAGGGAGGGTGAAAAACTGTTTTTT
TRBD1	TRBV6-1	TRBJ1-2	few	CASSIESDRAGYTF	TGTGCCAGCAGCATCGAATCGGACAGGGCTGGCTACACCTTC
TRBD1	TRBV27	TRBJ2-3	.	CASSRDRVTDTQYF	TGTGCCAGCAGTAGGGACAGGGTAACAGATACGCAGTATTTT
.	TRBV27	TRBJ2-1	.	CASRGGGDEQFF	TGTGCCAGCAGGGGTGGTGGAGATGAGCAGTTCTTC
TRBD2	TRBV5-1	TRBJ2-1	.	CASSLMGGASSYNEQFF	TGCGCCAGCAGCTTGATGGGAGGGGCCTCGTCCTACAATGAGCAGTTCTTC
TRBD1	TRBV2	TRBJ2-7	.	CASSETGVDYEQYF	TGTGCCAGCAGTGAAACAGGGGTGGACTACGAGCAGTACTTC
.	TRBV10-1	TRBJ2-7	.	CASSESGRTYEQYF	TGCGCCAGCAGTGAGTCGGGCAGAACCTACGAGCAGTACTTC
.	TRBV6-6	TRBJ2-1	.	CASSYSRDEQFF	TGTGCCAGCAGTTACAGCCGCGATGAGCAGTTCTTC
.	TRBV28	TRBJ2-7	.	CASTSRGLGAYEQYF	TGTGCCAGCACCTCCCGGGGACTTGGGGCCTACGAGCAGTACTTC
TRBD2	TRBV6-5	TRBJ2-1	few	CASSYMGGSNEQFF	TGTGCCAGCAGTTACATGGGGGGGAGCAATGAGCAGTTCTTC
TRBD2	TRBV7-8	TRBJ2-1	.	CASSLVLAGRGNEQFF	TGTGCCAGCAGCTTAGTCCTAGCGGGGAGGGGTAATGAGCAGTTCTTC
.	TRBV10-1	TRBJ2-7	.	CASSPGIRPPYEQYF	TGCGCCAGCAGTCCAGGTATCCGACCCCCCTACGAGCAGTACTTC
.	TRBV6-4	TRBJ2-6	few	CASSDALSGANVLTF	TGTGCCAGCAGTGACGCGCTCTCTGGGGCCAACGTCCTGACTTTC
.	TRBV27	TRBJ1-1	few	CASSLQGPTEAFF	TGTGCCAGCAGTCTACAGGGCCCCACTGAAGCTTTCTTT
.	TRBV10-3	TRBJ2-6	.	CAIRDTFYSGANVLTF	TGTGCCATCAGGGACACATTTTACTCTGGGGCCAACGTCCTGACTTTC
.	TRBV10-1	TRBJ2-5	.	CASSIRVGETQYF	TGCGCCAGCAGCATCCGGGTAGGCGAGACCCAGTACTTC
.	TRBV7-9	TRBJ2-5	.	CASSLGPIETQYF	TGTGCCAGCAGCTTGGGCCCTATTGAGACCCAGTACTTC
.	TRBV7-2	TRBJ2-2	.	CASSFDRYTGELFF	TGTGCCAGCAGCTTCGACAGGTACACCGGGGAGCTGTTTTTT
.	TRBV7-2	TRBJ1-1	.	CAWGPRNTEAFF	TGTGCCTGGGGGCCTCGGAACACTGAAGCTTTCTTT
.	TRBV27	TRBJ2-7	.	CASRFTDSYEQYF	TGTGCCAGCAGATTCACAGACTCCTACGAGCAGTACTTC
.	TRBV27	TRBJ1-2	once	CASRLGGTGGYTF	TGTGCCAGCAGGCTCGGGGGGACTGGGGGCTACACCTTC
TRBD1	TRBV11-2	TRBJ2-7	.	CASSPHGQGESYEQYF	TGTGCCAGCAGCCCTCACGGACAGGGAGAATCCTACGAGCAGTACTTC
.	TRBV6-4	TRBJ2-7	few	CASSDWMGTNTYEQYF	TGTGCCAGCAGTGACTGGATGGGGACAAACACTTACGAGCAGTACTTC
.	TRBV9	TRBJ2-6	.	CASSLGPGANGLTF	TGTGCCAGCAGCCTGGGGCCTGGGGCCAACGGCCTGACTTTC
TRBD2	TRBV28	TRBJ2-5	.	CASSPLRGAGGGAMAQYF	TGTGCCAGCAGTCCCCTTCGGGGGGCGGGAGGGGGGGCAATGGCCCAGTACTTC
TRBD2	TRBV25-1	TRBJ2-2	.	CASSRPLAGVNTGELFF	TGTGCCAGCAGTCGCCCCCTAGCGGGAGTCAACACCGGGGAGCTGTTTTTT
.	TRBV19	TRBJ1-2	few	CASSPRLGGAYGYTF	TGTGCCAGTAGTCCCCGTCTAGGGGGTGCCTATGGCTACACCTTC
.	TRBV5-1	TRBJ2-5	.	CASSDYRVGETQYF	TGCGCCAGCAGCGATTACAGGGTCGGAGAGACCCAGTACTTC
TRBD1	TRBV7-9	TRBJ2-7	.	CASSLYGTGGDEQYF	TGTGCCAGCAGCTTATACGGGACAGGGGGCGACGAGCAGTACTTC
.	TRBV2	TRBJ1-1	.	CASSADMGTEAFF	TGTGCCAGCAGTGCAGACATGGGCACTGAAGCTTTCTTT
.	TRBV30	TRBJ2-5	.	CAWSVRRGGETQYF	TGTGCCTGGAGTGTACGAAGGGGTGGGGAGACCCAGTACTTC
.	TRBV7-6	TRBJ2-7	.	CASSSDRGTSYEQYF	TGTGCCAGCAGCTCCGACCGGGGGACTTCCTACGAGCAGTACTTC
.	TRBV11-2	TRBJ2-7	.	CASRDSYEQYF	TGTGCCAGTCGCGACTCCTACGAGCAGTACTTC
.	TRBV6-1	TRBJ2-7	.	CASSEVSGGPSYEQYF	TGTGCCAGCAGTGAAGTTAGCGGAGGGCCTTCCTACGAGCAGTACTTC
.	TRBV28	TRBJ2-6	few	CASGTGSGANGLTF	TGTGCCAGTGGAACAGGGTCTGGGGCCAACGGCCTGACTTTC
.	TRBV27	TRBJ1-5	.	CASSRTHISNQPQHF	TGTGCCAGCAGCCGAACCCACATTAGCAATCAGCCCCAGCATTTT
TRBD2	TRBV7-7	TRBJ2-3	once	CASSLGASGPAGGTDTQYF	TGTGCTAGCAGCTTAGGTGCTAGCGGGCCCGCTGGGGGCACAGATACGCAGTATTTT
.	TRBV10-1	TRBJ2-4	.	CASSDPRLTKNSQYF	TGCGCCAGCAGTGACCCAAGGTTAACCAAAAACAGTCAGTACTTC
.	TRBV19	TRBJ1-1	.	CASSRADDWVLEAFF	TGTGCCAGTAGTAGAGCCGACGACTGGGTGCTTGAAGCTTTCTTT
.	TRBV5-6	TRBJ1-1	.	CASSLDRGTEAFF	TGTGCCAGCAGCTTGGACCGGGGCACTGAAGCTTTCTTT
TRBD1	TRBV6-6	TRBJ2-2	.	CASRFDRGPGAGELFF	TGTGCCAGCAGATTCGACAGGGGGCCGGGGGCCGGGGAGCTGTTTTTT
.	TRBV2	TRBJ1-6	once	CASSAGFIDSPLHF	TGTGCCAGCAGTGCCGGGTTTATCGATTCACCCCTCCACTTT
.	TRBV4-2	TRBJ1-2	once	CASSQEGARYGYTF	TGTGCCAGCAGCCAAGAGGGAGCGAGGTATGGCTACACCTTC
.	TRBV5-6	TRBJ1-2	.	CASSFLTAVNYGYTF	TGTGCCAGCAGCTTCTTGACAGCTGTTAACTATGGCTACACCTTC
TRBD2	TRBV6-5	TRBJ2-5	.	CASSSPGGETQYF	TGTGCCAGCAGTTCCCCGGGGGGAGAGACCCAGTACTTC
TRBD2	TRBV5-4	TRBJ2-3	.	CASSLGGGGTDTQYF	TGTGCCAGCAGCTTGGGGGGGGGAGGGACAGATACGCAGTATTTT
.	TRBV6-1	TRBJ1-1	.	CASSGEMNTEAFF	TGTGCCAGCAGTGGGGAGATGAACACTGAAGCTTTCTTT
TRBD1	TRBV9	TRBJ1-2	.	CASSAGTGEVVGYTF	TGTGCCAGCAGCGCCGGGACAGGGGAAGTCGTTGGCTACACCTTC
.	TRBV19	TRBJ2-7	.	CARWWVGYGYEQYF	TGTGCCAGGTGGTGGGTGGGCTATGGCTACGAGCAGTACTTC
.	TRBV5-1	TRBJ2-7	.	CASSLGQRVEQYF	TGCGCCAGCAGCTTAGGACAGAGAGTCGAGCAGTACTTC
.	TRBV29-1	TRBJ2-7	.	CSVVPGPDEQYF	TGCAGCGTTGTTCCAGGGCCGGACGAGCAGTACTTC
TRBD1	TRBV28	TRBJ2-2	.	CASSLTGENTGELFF	TGTGCCAGCAGTTTAACAGGGGAGAACACCGGGGAGCTGTTTTTT
.	TRBV11-2	TRBJ1-5	.	CASSLSGLGQPQHF	TGTGCCAGCAGCTTATCAGGGTTGGGGCAGCCCCAGCATTTT